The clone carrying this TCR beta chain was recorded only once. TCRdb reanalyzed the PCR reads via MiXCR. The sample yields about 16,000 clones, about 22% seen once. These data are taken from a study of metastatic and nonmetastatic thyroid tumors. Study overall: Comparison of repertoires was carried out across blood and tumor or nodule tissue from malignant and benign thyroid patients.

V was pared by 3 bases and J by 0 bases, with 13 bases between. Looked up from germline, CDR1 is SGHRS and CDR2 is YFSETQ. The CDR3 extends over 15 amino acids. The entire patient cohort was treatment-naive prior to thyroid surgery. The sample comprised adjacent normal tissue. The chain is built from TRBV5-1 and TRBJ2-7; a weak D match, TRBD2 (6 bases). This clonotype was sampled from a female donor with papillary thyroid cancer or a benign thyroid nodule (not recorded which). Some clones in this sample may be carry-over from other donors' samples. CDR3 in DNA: TGCGCCAGCAGCTCGGGACTGGCGAGCTCCTACGAGCAGTACTTC. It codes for CASSSGLASSYEQYF.